This T cell receptor beta chain comes out of a study of early T cells in non-severe SARS-CoV-2 infection. Study-level results: Using VDJdb, the matching emphasized anti-spike CD8 responses while missing private and CD4 specificities.

Separate cDNA molecules each had unique molecular identifiers attached to them. From the 5' RACE reads, TCRdb called clonotypes with MiXCR, one entry per CDR3 protein. The sample carries tens of thousands of distinct CDR3 sequences, about 17% recorded once. As for this clonotype: Its antigen is not known.

This CDR3 has 14 residues. Trimming cost V 6 bases and J 5 bases; bases outside gene matches: 8. The germline V gene encodes CDR1 DFQATT and CDR2 SNEGSKA (reference sequence). The chain has TRBV20-1 and TRBJ1-5, with 9 positions matching TRBD1. Sequenced here: whole blood, sampled at baseline. The TCR was taken from an adult who was a healthcare worker with PCR-confirmed SARS-CoV-2 infection or an uninfected control (not recorded which). CDR3 sequence reads: CSAFRTGVDQPQHF. The CDR3 nucleotides read TGCAGTGCCTTTCGGACAGGGGTTGATCAGCCCCAGCATTTT.